Here is one T cell receptor (beta chain) with its context. The clone's antigen remains unknown. Base qualities are missing; no much larger clone stands one base away. The data stem from a study of CD8 T cells in Susac syndrome (dated by TCRdb to about 2019). About the study as a whole: The study used repertoire sequencing to test whether antigen drove CD8+ T cell activation and differentiation in Susac syndrome.

Broader findings and caveats from the paper: The TCR sequencing and HLA analysis was acknowledged to have included a relatively small number of individuals.

Peripheral blood CD8+ and CD4+ T cells from healthy donors, Susac syndrome patients and multiple sclerosis patients were profiled using high-throughput TCR beta sequencing. Healthy donors were age- and sex-matched controls. Bulk CD8+ and CD4+ T cells were purified by magnetic negative isolation, while CD8+ TEMRA cells were enriched using FACS. Blood was collected in EDTA tubes and processed within 24 hours, with PBMCs isolated through density gradient centrifugation. PBMCs destined for TCR sequencing were cryopreserved in liquid nitrogen and later thawed in a 37 °C water bath. The sorted or isolated CD4+, CD8+ and CD8+ TEMRA cells reached a purity of at least 90%. A distance of 12 bases separates the germline ends of V and J, which lose 6 bases and 9 bases respectively. The germline V gene yields SNHLY for CDR1 and FYNNEI for CDR2. Its CDR3 holds 12 amino acids, cysteine through phenylalanine. Of all the DNA, just the CDR3 is kept, 36 bases in frame from base 1.

RNA was extracted with the RNeasy kit and about 0.5 to 1 ug was reverse transcribed using random hexamers. TCR beta CDR3 regions were amplified with the immunoSEQ multiplex PCR assay covering 54 Vbeta and 13 Jbeta segments. PCR amplification bias was corrected by using a synthetic template baseline for primer optimization and computational correction. The paper's data handling went like this. Only productive sequences were kept, with reads annotated to V, D and J genes according to IMGT and analyzed in immunoSEQ Analyzer. Clonality was calculated as one minus the Shannon entropy normalized by log2 of the number of productive unique sequences. For each patient and control, public and private clones were evaluated among the 100 most prevalent clones. Clones were defined as Susac-specific when absent from the healthy and MS cohorts, from roughly 1,100 published viral clones and from other ImmuneACCESS disease sequences. TCRdb ran its own pipeline on the public reads, namely fastp trimming at Q25 and MiXCR clone calling, and kept in-frame beta chains. When rows share a CDR3 protein, they turn into one entry using the most common DNA and genes. The V and J calls, along with clone size, are taken from TCRdb and not from the paper's own processing. The sample table shows about 160,000 distinct CDR3 sequences, and about 93% are seen once. The leading ten clones occupy more than 0.11% of the sample.

This clonotype was obtained from a human donor in good health. In this chain, TRBV2 is recombined with TRBJ2-1, and possibly TRBD1, on 6 matching bases. The material sequenced was CD4+ T cells from PBMCs. In nucleotides, the sequence is TGTGCCAGCAGCTTGACAGGCGGTGAGCAGTTCTTC. This sequence encodes CASSLTGGEQFF.